This T cell receptor (beta chain) was obtained from a study of CD8 T cells in ankylosing spondylitis. Ten or more counts support this clonotype. TCRdb analysed the 5' RACE reads with MiXCR anew, one entry per CDR3 protein. Of some 95,000 distinct CDR3 sequences in the sample, about 8.1% were seen once. V dropped 3 bases and J dropped 1; count of bases not matched to a gene: 8. The CDR3 contains 17 residues. CDR1 is LGHDT and CDR2 is YNNKEL in the germline V gene (reference sequence). This TCR came from a male donor with ankylosing spondylitis or in good health (not recorded which). The genes are TRBV3-1 and TRBJ2-7, with TRBD2 matching over 11 bases. Material: blood, either unsorted or a sorted T cell fraction (not recorded which). The chain's CDR3 is CASSHGSGTSGSYEQYF. The CDR3 DNA reads TGTGCCAGCAGCCACGGTTCCGGGACTAGCGGTTCCTACGAGCAGTACTTC.